The following is a T cell receptor (beta chain) sequence with its context. Its antigen is not identified. It was with a sample-barcoded 5' primer and a J-beta primer mix that a second PCR of roughly 6 to 12 cycles was run. TCRdb re-called the 5' RACE reads with MiXCR, one entry per CDR3 protein. The table lists some 1,500,000 distinct CDR3 sequences, roughly two fifths of them singletons, with under 5% in the top ten. The source of the sample is a study of blood T cells in healthy people across ages. Study-wide results and limits: Older individuals had lower TCR beta diversity per million T cells (the decline was roughly linear).

Per germline, CDR1 SGHKS and CDR2 YYEKEE (reference sequence). This CDR3 has 14 amino acids. The chain is built from TRBV5-5 and TRBJ2-7; D uncertain. The J call could be wrong; TRBJ2-5 is a better fit for the DNA end. Sequencing was performed on blood. This receptor was obtained from a woman under 30 in good health. CDR3 sequence (DNA): TGTGCCAGCAGCTTGCAGGATTTTATGGAGACCCAGTACTTC. Its translation: CASSLQDFMETQYF.